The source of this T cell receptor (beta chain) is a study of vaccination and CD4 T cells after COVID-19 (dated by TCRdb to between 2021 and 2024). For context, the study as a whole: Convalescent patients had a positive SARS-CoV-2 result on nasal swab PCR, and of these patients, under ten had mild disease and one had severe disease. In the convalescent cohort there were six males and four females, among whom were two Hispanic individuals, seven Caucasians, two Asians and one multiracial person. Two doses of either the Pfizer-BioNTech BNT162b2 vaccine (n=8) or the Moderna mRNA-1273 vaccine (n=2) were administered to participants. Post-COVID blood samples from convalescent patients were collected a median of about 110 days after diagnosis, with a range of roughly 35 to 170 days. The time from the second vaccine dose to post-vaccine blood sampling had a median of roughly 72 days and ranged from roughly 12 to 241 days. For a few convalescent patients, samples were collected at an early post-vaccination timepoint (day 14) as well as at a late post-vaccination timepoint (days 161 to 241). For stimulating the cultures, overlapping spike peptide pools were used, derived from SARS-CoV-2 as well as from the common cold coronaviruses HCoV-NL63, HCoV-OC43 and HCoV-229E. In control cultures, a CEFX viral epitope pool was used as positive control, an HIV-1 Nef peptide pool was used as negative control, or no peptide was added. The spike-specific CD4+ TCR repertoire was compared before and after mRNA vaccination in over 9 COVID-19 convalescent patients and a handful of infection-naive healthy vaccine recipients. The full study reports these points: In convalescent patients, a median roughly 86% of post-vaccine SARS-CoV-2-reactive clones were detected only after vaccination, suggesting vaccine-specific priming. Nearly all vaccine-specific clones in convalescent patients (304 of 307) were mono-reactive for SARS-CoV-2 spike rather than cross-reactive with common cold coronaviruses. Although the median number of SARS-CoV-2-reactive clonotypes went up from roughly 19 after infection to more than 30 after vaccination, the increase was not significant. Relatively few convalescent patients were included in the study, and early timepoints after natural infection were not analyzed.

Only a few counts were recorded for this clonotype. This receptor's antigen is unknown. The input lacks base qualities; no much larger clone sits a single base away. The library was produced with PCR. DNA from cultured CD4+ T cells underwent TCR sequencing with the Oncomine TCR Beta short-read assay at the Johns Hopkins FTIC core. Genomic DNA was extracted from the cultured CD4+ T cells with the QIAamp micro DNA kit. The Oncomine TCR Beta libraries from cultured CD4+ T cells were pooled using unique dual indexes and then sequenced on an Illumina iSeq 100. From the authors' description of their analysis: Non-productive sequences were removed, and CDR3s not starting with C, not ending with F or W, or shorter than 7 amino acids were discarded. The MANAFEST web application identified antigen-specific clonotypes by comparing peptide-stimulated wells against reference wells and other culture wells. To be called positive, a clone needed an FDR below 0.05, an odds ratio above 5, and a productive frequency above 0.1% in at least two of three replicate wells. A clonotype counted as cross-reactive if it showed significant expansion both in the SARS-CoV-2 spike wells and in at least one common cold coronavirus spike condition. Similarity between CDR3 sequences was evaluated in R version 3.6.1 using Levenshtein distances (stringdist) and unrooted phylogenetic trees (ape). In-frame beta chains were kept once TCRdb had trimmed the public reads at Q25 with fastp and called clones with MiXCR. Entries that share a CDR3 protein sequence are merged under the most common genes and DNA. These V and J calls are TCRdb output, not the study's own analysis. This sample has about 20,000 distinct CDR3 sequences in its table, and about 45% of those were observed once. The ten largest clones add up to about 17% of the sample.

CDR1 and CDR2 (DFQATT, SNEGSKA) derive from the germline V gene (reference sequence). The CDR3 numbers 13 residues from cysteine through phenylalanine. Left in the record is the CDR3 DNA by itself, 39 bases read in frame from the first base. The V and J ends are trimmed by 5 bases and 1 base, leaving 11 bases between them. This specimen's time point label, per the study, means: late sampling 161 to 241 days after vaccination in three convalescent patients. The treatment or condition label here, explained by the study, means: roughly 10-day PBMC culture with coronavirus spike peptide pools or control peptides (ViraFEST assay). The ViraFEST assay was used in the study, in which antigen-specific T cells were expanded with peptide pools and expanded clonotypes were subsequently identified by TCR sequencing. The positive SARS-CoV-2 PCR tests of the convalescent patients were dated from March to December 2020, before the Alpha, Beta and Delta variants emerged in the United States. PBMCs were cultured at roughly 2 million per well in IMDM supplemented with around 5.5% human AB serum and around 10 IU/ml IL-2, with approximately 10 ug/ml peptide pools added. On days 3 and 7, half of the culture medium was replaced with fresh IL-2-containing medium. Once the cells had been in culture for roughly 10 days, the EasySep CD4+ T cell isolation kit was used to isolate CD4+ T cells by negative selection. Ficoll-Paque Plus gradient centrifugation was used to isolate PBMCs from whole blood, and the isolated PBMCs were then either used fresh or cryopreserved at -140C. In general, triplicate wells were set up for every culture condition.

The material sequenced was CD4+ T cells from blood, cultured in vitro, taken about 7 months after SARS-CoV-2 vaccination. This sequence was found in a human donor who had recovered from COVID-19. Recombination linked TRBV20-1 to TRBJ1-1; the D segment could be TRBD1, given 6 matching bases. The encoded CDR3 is CSAQAGANTEAFF. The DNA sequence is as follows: TGCAGTGCTCAGGCAGGGGCGAACACTGAAGCTTTCTTT.